These T cell receptor beta chains were read from a single sample in a study of blood T cells in healthy people across ages. TCRdb reprocessed the 5' RACE reads with MiXCR, giving one entry per CDR3 protein. The table includes about 970,000 distinct CDR3 sequences, 45% to 60% detected once. The sequenced sample was blood. These receptors were collected from a woman aged 55-70 years in good health. Each CDR3 is given with its conserved first and last residue. A D gene is named only where the DNA matches it firmly. Expanded clones are given a class, and other clones once, few, many or no size at all.

d_call	v_call	j_call	clone_size	cdr3_nt	cdr3_aa
TRBD2	TRBV10-3	TRBJ2-1	NA	TGTGCCATCAGCGGACTAGCGGGAGGTCGCAATGAGCAGTTCTTC	CAISGLAGGRNEQFF
NA	TRBV19	TRBJ2-2	NA	TGTGCCAGTAGCATGTCGGAGTCGGGGAACACCGGGGAGCTGTTTTTT	CASSMSESGNTGELFF
TRBD2	TRBV11-2	TRBJ2-5	NA	TGTGCCAGCAGCCTCCGGTCCAGCGGGGAGGAGACCCAGTACTTC	CASSLRSSGEETQYF
NA	TRBV12-3/TRBV12-4	TRBJ2-7	many	TGTGCCAGCAGGAAGACAGGTGCGAGCGGACAAGCCTACGAGCAGTACTTC	CASRKTGASGQAYEQYF
TRBD2	TRBV20-1	TRBJ2-7	once	TGCAGTGCTAAGACTAGCGGGAGCTACGAGCAGTACTTC	CSAKTSGSYEQYF
NA	TRBV20-1	TRBJ2-4	NA	TGCAGTGCTACTAGGGGGACGAACGCCAAAAACATTCAGTACTTC	CSATRGTNAKNIQYF
NA	TRBV7-2	TRBJ2-7	NA	TGTGCCAGCAGCTTAGTTGGGATGACTGCCGAGCAGTACTTC	CASSLVGMTAEQYF
TRBD2	TRBV5-1	TRBJ2-7	NA	TGCGCCAGCAGCTCCGGGACTAGCGGTCAAACCTACGAGCAGTACTTC	CASSSGTSGQTYEQYF
NA	TRBV19	TRBJ2-4	once	TGTGCCAGTACAGGTCGTGAGGTGGGGAAGAACATTCAGTACTTC	CASTGREVGKNIQYF
TRBD2	TRBV12-3/TRBV12-4	TRBJ2-5	many	TGTGCCTCCTCCGATAGCGGGAGGGGGGAGACCCAGTACTTC	CASSDSGRGETQYF
NA	TRBV20-1	TRBJ2-3	few	TGCAGTACGGGAGTGAGCACAGATACGCAGTATTTT	CSTGVSTDTQYF
TRBD1	TRBV7-9	TRBJ2-4	few	TGTGCCAGCAACCGGGACAGGGAACATCCGTACTTC	CASNRDREHPYF
TRBD1	TRBV7-3	TRBJ2-7	few	TGTGCCAGCAGCCCCGACACGACAGGGGGCGGGTACGAGCAGTACTTC	CASSPDTTGGGYEQYF
NA	TRBV7-9	TRBJ2-1	NA	TGTGCCAGCAGCCTCGTTGGGGCCGACGAGCAGTTCTTC	CASSLVGADEQFF
NA	TRBV7-9	TRBJ2-5	few	TGTGCCAGCAGCAGGGGACGAGCGGCTCAAGAGACCCAGTACTTC	CASSRGRAAQETQYF
TRBD2	TRBV20-1	TRBJ2-1	many	TGCAGTGCAAAGAGAGGCGAGCGGGAGCAGGATGAGCAGTTCTTC	CSAKRGEREQDEQFF
TRBD2	TRBV28	TRBJ2-1	NA	TGTGCCAGCAGCCGACCGGGACTAGCTTCATTCGGGTTCTTC	CASSRPGLASFGFF
NA	TRBV2	TRBJ2-2	NA	TGTGCCAGCACTGGGACCCGGGGGACCGGGGAGCTGTTTTTT	CASTGTRGTGELFF
TRBD2	TRBV7-9	TRBJ2-5	NA	TGTGCCAGCAGCCCACGCTTAGGACTAGATTCGGAGACCCAGTACTTC	CASSPRLGLDSETQYF
TRBD2	TRBV7-2	TRBJ2-1	NA	TGTGCCAGCAGCTCTCTAGCGGGAGGATTCGATGAGCAGTTCTTC	CASSSLAGGFDEQFF
NA	TRBV7-8	TRBJ2-5	few	TGTGCCAGCAGCAGAGGTGACAGAAGCCAAGAGACCCAGTACTTC	CASSRGDRSQETQYF
NA	TRBV5-1	TRBJ2-7	NA	TGCGCCAGCAGCTTATTCCAGGACCACACCGCCGAGCAGTACTTC	CASSLFQDHTAEQYF
NA	TRBV5-1	TRBJ1-1	NA	TGCGCCATCAGGGAGGGGCTGAACACTGAAGCTTTCTTT	CAIREGLNTEAFF